This is a list of T cell receptor beta chains from one sample in a study of cytomegalovirus exposure and HLA in healthy donors. Generated by immunoSEQ multiplex PCR, the TCRdb table keeps only in-frame clones and is missing some. Of about 130,000 clones in the sample, approximately 82% were seen once. Material for sequencing was PBMCs. These receptors were taken from a man between 45 and 60 years old in good health and CMV-seronegative. The CDR3 runs from the conserved cysteine through the conserved F or W. Each record gives: clone size, V gene, J gene, D gene, CDR3 protein, CDR3 DNA. The D gene is left open where the match is weak. Clone size appears in some rows only: once, few, many, or a class for an expanded clone.

size: -; V: TRBV19; J: TRBJ2-1; D: -; CDR3: CASSIGTFYNEQFF; DNA: TGTGCCAGTAGTATTGGGACTTTCTACAATGAGCAGTTCTTC
size: -; V: TRBV6-1; J: TRBJ2-1; D: TRBD1; CDR3: CASSGDREVDEQFF; DNA: TGTGCCAGCAGTGGGGACAGGGAGGTAGATGAGCAGTTCTTC
size: -; V: TRBV5-4; J: TRBJ2-5; D: -; CDR3: CASSLDSQETQYF; DNA: TGTGCCAGCAGCTTGGACAGTCAAGAGACCCAGTACTTC
size: once; V: TRBV6-5; J: TRBJ1-2; D: TRBD1; CDR3: CASSAPTGCGYTF; DNA: TGTGCCAGCAGTGCGCCGACAGGGTGTGGCTACACCTTC
size: -; V: TRBV9; J: TRBJ1-1; D: -; CDR3: CASSVGGDRMNTEAFF; DNA: TGTGCCAGCAGCGTAGGGGGGGATCGCATGAACACTGAAGCTTTCTTT
size: -; V: TRBV2; J: TRBJ2-1; D: TRBD1; CDR3: CASIPGGNSYNEQFF; DNA: TGTGCCAGCATACCAGGGGGCAATTCCTACAATGAGCAGTTCTTC
size: -; V: TRBV5-1; J: TRBJ1-4; D: -; CDR3: CASSFWGRDEKLFF; DNA: TGCGCCAGCAGCTTCTGGGGGCGCGATGAAAAACTGTTTTTT
size: -; V: TRBV7-8; J: TRBJ1-1; D: -; CDR3: CASSLLGRDTEAFF; DNA: TGTGCCAGCAGCCTCCTGGGGAGAGACACTGAAGCTTTCTTT
size: -; V: TRBV10-3; J: TRBJ1-6; D: TRBD1; CDR3: CASGQGNSPLHF; DNA: TGTGCCTCGGGACAGGGGAATTCACCCCTCCACTTT
size: -; V: TRBV4-2; J: TRBJ1-2; D: -; CDR3: CASSPGPGGADGYTF; DNA: TGTGCCAGCAGCCCCGGTCCGGGGGGCGCGGATGGCTACACCTTC
size: -; V: TRBV9; J: TRBJ2-5; D: TRBD2; CDR3: CASSSGTSAQGETQYF; DNA: TGTGCCAGCAGCTCCGGGACTAGCGCCCAGGGGGAGACCCAGTACTTC
size: -; V: TRBV7-2; J: TRBJ1-6; D: -; CDR3: CASSYWSTGYPLHF; DNA: TGTGCCAGCAGCTACTGGAGTACAGGGTACCCCCTCCACTTT
size: once; V: TRBV11-3; J: TRBJ2-7; D: TRBD2; CDR3: CASSTRTSGGYSYEQYF; DNA: TGTGCCAGCAGCACGCGGACTAGCGGGGGTTACTCCTACGAGCAGTACTTC
size: -; V: TRBV15; J: TRBJ1-6; D: TRBD1; CDR3: CATSRGRTGINSPLHF; DNA: TGTGCCACCAGCAGAGGCCGGACAGGGATTAATTCACCCCTCCACTTT
size: -; V: TRBV2; J: TRBJ1-5; D: -; CDR3: CASSDEDSYQPQHF; DNA: TGTGCCAGCAGTGATGAGGACAGCTATCAGCCCCAGCATTTT
size: -; V: TRBV5-5; J: TRBJ1-1; D: -; CDR3: CASSLAVFARAEAFF; DNA: TGTGCCAGCAGCTTGGCTGTGTTCGCGAGAGCTGAAGCTTTCTTT
size: once; V: TRBV2; J: TRBJ1-2; D: -; CDR3: CASSASGSGGYTF; DNA: TGTGCCAGCAGTGCCTCGGGCTCAGGGGGCTACACCTTC
size: -; V: TRBV29-1; J: TRBJ1-2; D: -; CDR3: CSVETGGGYYGYTF; DNA: TGCAGCGTTGAAACCGGGGGGGGGTACTATGGCTACACCTTC
size: -; V: TRBV5-1; J: TRBJ1-1; D: -; CDR3: CASSLMGAGTEAFF; DNA: TGCGCCAGCAGCTTGATGGGGGCCGGCACTGAAGCTTTCTTT
size: -; V: TRBV5-1; J: TRBJ1-5; D: TRBD1; CDR3: CASSHGTEGQPQHF; DNA: TGCGCCAGCAGCCACGGGACAGAAGGTCAGCCCCAGCATTTT
size: -; V: TRBV19; J: TRBJ2-1; D: TRBD1; CDR3: CASSMGQGLVRQFF; DNA: TGTGCCAGTAGTATGGGACAGGGGTTGGTTAGGCAGTTCTTC
size: once; V: TRBV6-5; J: TRBJ1-2; D: TRBD1; CDR3: CASSLQGGGPYGYTF; DNA: TGTGCCAGCAGCCTACAGGGGGGCGGACCTTATGGCTACACCTTC
size: -; V: TRBV19; J: TRBJ2-5; D: TRBD1; CDR3: CASKGQKETQYF; DNA: TGTGCCAGTAAGGGACAGAAAGAGACCCAGTACTTC
size: -; V: TRBV27; J: TRBJ1-4; D: TRBD1; CDR3: CASSLLVGTGHEKLFF; DNA: TGTGCCAGCAGTTTACTCGTTGGGACAGGGCATGAAAAACTGTTTTTT
size: once; V: TRBV4-2; J: TRBJ1-1; D: -; CDR3: CASSAQGDTEAFF; DNA: TGTGCCAGCAGCGCGCAGGGCGACACTGAAGCTTTCTTT
size: -; V: TRBV2; J: TRBJ2-5; D: -; CDR3: CASRRQAQETQYF; DNA: TGTGCCAGCAGGCGACAGGCCCAAGAGACCCAGTACTTC
size: -; V: TRBV9; J: TRBJ1-2; D: -; CDR3: CASSVAQSQPGGYTF; DNA: TGTGCCAGCAGCGTAGCTCAGAGTCAGCCGGGTGGCTACACCTTC
size: once; V: TRBV7-8; J: TRBJ2-7; D: TRBD1; CDR3: CASSLPGQGAGEQYF; DNA: TGTGCCAGCAGCTTACCGGGACAGGGGGCTGGAGAGCAGTACTTC
size: few; V: TRBV7-2; J: TRBJ2-3; D: TRBD2; CDR3: CASSLGWRRGARADTQYF; DNA: TGTGCCAGCAGCTTAGGGTGGAGGCGGGGGGCCAGGGCAGATACGCAGTATTTT
size: -; V: TRBV9; J: TRBJ1-2; D: TRBD1; CDR3: CASTPGTGYGYTF; DNA: TGTGCCAGCACCCCGGGGACAGGGTATGGCTACACCTTC
size: -; V: TRBV27; J: TRBJ2-5; D: -; CDR3: CASSFLAEETQYF; DNA: TGTGCCAGCAGTTTTTTGGCTGAAGAGACCCAGTACTTC
size: -; V: TRBV27; J: TRBJ2-4; D: TRBD1; CDR3: CASSPWAGGIQYF; DNA: TGTGCCAGCAGTCCCTGGGCAGGGGGCATTCAGTACTTC
size: -; V: TRBV14; J: TRBJ1-1; D: -; CDR3: CASSQPGWGNTEAFF; DNA: TGTGCCAGCAGCCAACCGGGGTGGGGGAACACTGAAGCTTTCTTT
size: -; V: TRBV7-9; J: TRBJ1-4; D: -; CDR3: CASSLVGFNEKLFF; DNA: TGTGCCAGCAGCTTGGTGGGCTTTAATGAAAAACTGTTTTTT
size: -; V: TRBV5-4; J: TRBJ2-5; D: -; CDR3: CASSLVEETQYF; DNA: TGTGCCAGCAGCTTGGTTGAGGAGACCCAGTACTTC
size: -; V: TRBV6-5; J: TRBJ1-5; D: TRBD1; CDR3: CASSPYRQGDQPQHF; DNA: TGTGCCAGCAGTCCCTACCGACAGGGAGATCAGCCCCAGCATTTT
size: -; V: TRBV29-1; J: TRBJ1-1; D: -; CDR3: CSAMNTEAFF; DNA: TGCAGCGCCATGAACACTGAAGCTTTCTTT
size: -; V: TRBV30; J: TRBJ1-1; D: -; CDR3: CAWSVLGGDTEAFF; DNA: TGTGCCTGGAGTGTACTGGGGGGTGACACTGAAGCTTTCTTT
size: -; V: TRBV10-2; J: TRBJ1-6; D: -; CDR3: CASSESRGNNSPLHF; DNA: TGCGCCAGCAGTGAGTCTCGAGGGAATAATTCACCCCTCCACTTT
size: -; V: TRBV27; J: TRBJ2-1; D: TRBD2; CDR3: CASSYSGGVYNEQFF; DNA: TGTGCCAGCAGCTACAGCGGGGGGGTCTACAATGAGCAGTTCTTC
size: -; V: TRBV7-9; J: TRBJ2-1; D: -; CDR3: CAGDLRSRAGSYNEQFF; DNA: TGTGCCGGCGACCTCAGAAGCCGGGCGGGGTCATACAATGAGCAGTTCTTC
size: -; V: TRBV11-2; J: TRBJ2-7; D: TRBD1; CDR3: CASRYDRVATYEQYF; DNA: TGTGCCAGCAGATATGACAGGGTAGCCACCTACGAGCAGTACTTC
size: -; V: TRBV9; J: TRBJ1-3; D: -; CDR3: CASSVAGASGNTIYF; DNA: TGTGCCAGCAGCGTAGCAGGGGCTTCTGGAAACACCATATATTTT
size: few; V: TRBV18; J: TRBJ1-1; D: TRBD1; CDR3: CASTITDRDTEAFF; DNA: TGTGCCAGCACGATAACCGACAGGGACACTGAAGCTTTCTTT
size: -; V: TRBV27; J: TRBJ1-1; D: -; CDR3: CASSSTLGRENTEAFF; DNA: TGTGCCAGCAGTTCGACCCTGGGCAGGGAGAACACTGAAGCTTTCTTT
size: -; V: TRBV5-1; J: TRBJ2-1; D: TRBD2; CDR3: CASSPGGTSGDNEQFF; DNA: TGCGCCAGCAGCCCGGGCGGGACTAGCGGGGACAATGAGCAGTTCTTC
size: -; V: TRBV4-1; J: TRBJ1-2; D: TRBD1; CDR3: CASSQEDRVSYGYTF; DNA: TGCGCCAGCAGCCAAGAGGACAGGGTGTCCTATGGCTACACCTTC
size: few; V: TRBV6-5; J: TRBJ1-1; D: -; CDR3: CASSYRPPGGTEAFF; DNA: TGTGCCAGCAGTTACAGGCCCCCCGGGGGCACTGAAGCTTTCTTT
size: -; V: TRBV5-6; J: TRBJ2-5; D: -; CDR3: CASSLVRTQYF; DNA: TGTGCCAGCAGCTTGGTGAGGACCCAGTACTTC
size: -; V: TRBV30; J: TRBJ2-3; D: -; CDR3: CAWDAWDSETDTQYF; DNA: TGTGCCTGGGACGCCTGGGACTCCGAGACAGATACGCAGTATTTT
size: -; V: TRBV4-1; J: TRBJ2-2; D: -; CDR3: CASSGAGNTGELFF; DNA: TGCGCCAGCAGCGGAGCGGGGAACACCGGGGAGCTGTTTTTT
size: -; V: TRBV29-1; J: TRBJ2-7; D: -; CDR3: CSVDMAGSYEQYF; DNA: TGCAGCGTCGATATGGCGGGTTCCTACGAGCAGTACTTC